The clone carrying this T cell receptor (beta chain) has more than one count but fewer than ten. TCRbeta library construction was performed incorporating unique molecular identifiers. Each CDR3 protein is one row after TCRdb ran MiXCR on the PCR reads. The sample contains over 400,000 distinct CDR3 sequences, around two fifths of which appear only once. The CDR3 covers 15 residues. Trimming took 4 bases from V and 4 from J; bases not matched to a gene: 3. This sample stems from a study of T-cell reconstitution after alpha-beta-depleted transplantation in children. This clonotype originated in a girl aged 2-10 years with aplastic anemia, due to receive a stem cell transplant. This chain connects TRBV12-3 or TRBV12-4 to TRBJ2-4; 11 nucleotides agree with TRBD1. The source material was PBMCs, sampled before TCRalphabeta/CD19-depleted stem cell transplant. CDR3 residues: CASSWTGGRKNIQYF. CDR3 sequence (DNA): TGTGCCAGCAGTTGGACAGGGGGCCGGAAAAACATTCAGTACTTC.